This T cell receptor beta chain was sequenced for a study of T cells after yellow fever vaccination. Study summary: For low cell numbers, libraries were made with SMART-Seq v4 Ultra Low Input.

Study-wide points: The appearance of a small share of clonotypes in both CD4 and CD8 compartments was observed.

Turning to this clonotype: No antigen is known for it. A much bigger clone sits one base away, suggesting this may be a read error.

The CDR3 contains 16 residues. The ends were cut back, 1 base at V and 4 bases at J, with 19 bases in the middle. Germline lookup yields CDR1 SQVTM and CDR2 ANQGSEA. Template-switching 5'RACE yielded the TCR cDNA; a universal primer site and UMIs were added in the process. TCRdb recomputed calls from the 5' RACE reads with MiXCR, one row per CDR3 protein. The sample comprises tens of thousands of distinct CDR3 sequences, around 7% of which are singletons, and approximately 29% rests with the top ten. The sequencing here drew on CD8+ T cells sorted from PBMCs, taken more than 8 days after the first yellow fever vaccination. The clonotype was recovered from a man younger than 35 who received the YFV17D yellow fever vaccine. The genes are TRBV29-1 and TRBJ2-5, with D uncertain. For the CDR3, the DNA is TGCAGCGTTGAAGGGTATAGGGATGAGTGGCTAGAGACCCAGTACTTC. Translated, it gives CSVEGYRDEWLETQYF.